The present TCR beta chain was sequenced within a study of glioma-infiltrating T cells. This clonotype was detected many times. What it binds is not known. TCR alpha and beta CDR3 regions were amplified from RNA using iRepertoire nested multiplex PCR. TCRdb called the multiplex PCR reads again in MiXCR, with one record for every CDR3 protein. Of fewer than 200,000 distinct CDR3 sequences listed, roughly two fifths are singletons. V was trimmed by 3 bases and J by 7 bases, leaving 9 bases between them. The CDR3 has 13 amino acids. The germline V gene encodes CDR1 KGHDR and CDR2 SFDVKD. Study-level points and caveats: Non-neoplastic patients had below-expected tissue-blood divergence, while all gliomas exceeded expectation.

V is TRBV24-1 and J is TRBJ1-5; no firm D call. This TCR was recovered from a human donor with low-grade glioma or glioblastoma, undergoing nonglioma brain surgery, or in good health (not recorded which). The sequenced sample consisted of glioma tissue, nonneoplastic brain tissue, or PBMCs (not recorded which). CDR3 sequence: CATSDLPGQPQHF. CDR3 DNA: TGTGCCACCAGTGATCTGCCAGGCCAGCCCCAGCATTTT.